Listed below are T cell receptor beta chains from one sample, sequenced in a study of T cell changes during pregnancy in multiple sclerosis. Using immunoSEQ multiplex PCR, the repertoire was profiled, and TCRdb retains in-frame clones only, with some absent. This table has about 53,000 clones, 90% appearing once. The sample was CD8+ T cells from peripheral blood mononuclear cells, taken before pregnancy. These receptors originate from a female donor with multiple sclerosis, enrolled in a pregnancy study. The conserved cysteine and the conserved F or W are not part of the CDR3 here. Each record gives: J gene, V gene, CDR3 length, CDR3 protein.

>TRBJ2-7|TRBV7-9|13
ASSPDRDRPYEQY
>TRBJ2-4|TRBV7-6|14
ASSLGSGGAGNIQY
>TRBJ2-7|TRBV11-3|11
ASSSRGSYEQY
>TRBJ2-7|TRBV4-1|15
ASSQEIPGGGSYEQY
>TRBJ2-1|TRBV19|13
ASKLAGVDYNEQF
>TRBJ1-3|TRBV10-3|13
AISEPQGSGNTIY
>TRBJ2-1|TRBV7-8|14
ASSFALGGPGNEQF
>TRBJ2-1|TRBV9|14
ASSAPSGGTTGEQF
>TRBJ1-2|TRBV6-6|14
ASSYSEPAGMAGYT
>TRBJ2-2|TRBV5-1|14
ASSLAGLVYGGELF
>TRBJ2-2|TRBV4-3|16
ASSQDWGLAGTTGELF
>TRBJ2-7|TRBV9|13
ASSAASGSAYEQY
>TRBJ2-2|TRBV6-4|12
ASSAGGNTGELF